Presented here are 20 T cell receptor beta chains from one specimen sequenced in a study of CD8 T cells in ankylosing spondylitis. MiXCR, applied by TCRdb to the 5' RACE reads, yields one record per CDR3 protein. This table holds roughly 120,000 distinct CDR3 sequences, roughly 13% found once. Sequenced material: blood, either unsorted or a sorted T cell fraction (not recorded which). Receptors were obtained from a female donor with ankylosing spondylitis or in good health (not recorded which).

CDR3 bases: TGTGCCCCTCAAGCGGGAACGATTCCTTACAATGAGCAGTTCTTC. This sequence encodes CAPQAGTIPYNEQFF. The chain links TRBV7-2 to TRBJ2-1; 7 nucleotides match TRBD2. The CDR3 has 15 residues. Germline CDR1 SGHTA, CDR2 FQGNSA. V dropped 11 bases and J dropped 4; count of bases not matched to a gene: 14.

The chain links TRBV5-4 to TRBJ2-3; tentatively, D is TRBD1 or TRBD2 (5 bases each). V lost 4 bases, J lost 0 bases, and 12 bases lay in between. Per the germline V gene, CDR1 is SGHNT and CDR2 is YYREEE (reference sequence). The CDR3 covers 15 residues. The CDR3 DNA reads TGTGCCAGCAGCATCGGGACGGCAAGCACAGATACGCAGTATTTT. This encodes CASSIGTASTDTQYF.

This CDR3 is CASSKARDGTYEQYF. The CDR3 nucleotides are TGTGCCAGCAGCAAAGCCAGGGACGGAACCTACGAGCAGTACTTC. The chain employs TRBV21-1 and TRBJ2-7; TRBD1 is the table's D call and was not checked against the DNA. TRBV21-1 is listed as a pseudogene. The CDR3 totals 15 residues.

The CDR3 DNA reads TGTGCCAGCAGCCTAACTAGCGGGGGGGCCGCTGAGCAGTTCTTC. It translates to CASSLTSGGAAEQFF. This chain uses TRBV12-3 or TRBV12-4 with TRBJ2-1, with 13 bases lining up with TRBD2. The CDR3 totals 15 residues. The ends lost 6 bases at V and 9 bases at J; junction bases unmatched: 8.

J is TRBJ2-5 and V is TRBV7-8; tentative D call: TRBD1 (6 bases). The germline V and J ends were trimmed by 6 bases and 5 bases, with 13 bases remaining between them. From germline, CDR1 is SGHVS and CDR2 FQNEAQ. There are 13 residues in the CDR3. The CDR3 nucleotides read TGTGCCAGCAGATCCGGGACATGGGAGACCCAGTACTTC. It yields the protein CASRSGTWETQYF.

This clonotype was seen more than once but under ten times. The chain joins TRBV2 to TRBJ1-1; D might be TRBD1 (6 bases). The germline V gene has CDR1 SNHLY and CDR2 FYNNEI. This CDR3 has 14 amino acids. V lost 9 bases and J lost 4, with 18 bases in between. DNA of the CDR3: TGTGCCAGTACTGGGACACGCAGTGGCACTGAAGCTTTCTTT. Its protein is CASTGTRSGTEAFF.

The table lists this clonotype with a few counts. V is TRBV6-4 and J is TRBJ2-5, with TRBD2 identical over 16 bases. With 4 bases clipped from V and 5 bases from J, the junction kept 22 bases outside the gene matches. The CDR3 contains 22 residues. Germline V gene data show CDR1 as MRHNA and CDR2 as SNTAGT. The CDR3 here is CASSARDTSSGLAGGRRETQYF. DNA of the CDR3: TGTGCCAGCAGTGCTCGGGACACCTCGTCGGGACTAGCGGGGGGGCGGCGGGAGACCCAGTACTTC.

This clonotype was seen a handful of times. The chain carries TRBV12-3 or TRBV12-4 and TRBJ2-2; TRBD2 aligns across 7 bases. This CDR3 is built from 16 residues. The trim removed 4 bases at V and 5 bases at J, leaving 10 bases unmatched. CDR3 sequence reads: CASSSLQLATTGELFF. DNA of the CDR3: TGTGCCAGCAGTTCCCTTCAACTAGCGACAACCGGGGAGCTGTTTTTT.

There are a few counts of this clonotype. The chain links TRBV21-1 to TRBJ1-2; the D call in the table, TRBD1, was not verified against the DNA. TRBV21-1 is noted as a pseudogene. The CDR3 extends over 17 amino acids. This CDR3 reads CASSKVRSQGAIYGYTF. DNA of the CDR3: TGTGCCAGCAGCAAAGTGCGCTCTCAGGGGGCGATTTATGGCTACACCTTC.

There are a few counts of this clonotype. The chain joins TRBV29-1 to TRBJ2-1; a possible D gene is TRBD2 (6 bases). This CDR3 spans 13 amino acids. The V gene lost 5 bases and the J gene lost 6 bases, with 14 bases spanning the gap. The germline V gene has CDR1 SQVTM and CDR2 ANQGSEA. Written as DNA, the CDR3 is TGCAGCGTTTGGTCGTCCGGGGGCAATGAGCAGTTCTTC. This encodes CSVWSSGGNEQFF.

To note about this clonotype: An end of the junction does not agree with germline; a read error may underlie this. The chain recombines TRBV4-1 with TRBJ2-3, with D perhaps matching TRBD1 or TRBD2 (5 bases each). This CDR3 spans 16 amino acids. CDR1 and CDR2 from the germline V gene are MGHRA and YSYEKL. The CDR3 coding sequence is TGCGCCCGCAGCCAGGAATCCCGCCCAAGGGGACATACGCAGTATTTT. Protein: CARSQESRPRGHTQYF.

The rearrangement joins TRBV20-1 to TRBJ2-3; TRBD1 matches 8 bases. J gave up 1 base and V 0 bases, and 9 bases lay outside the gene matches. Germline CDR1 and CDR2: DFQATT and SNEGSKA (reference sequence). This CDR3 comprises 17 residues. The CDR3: CSARDLLQGVGTDTQYF. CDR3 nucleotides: TGCAGTGCTAGAGATCTGCTACAGGGGGTGGGCACAGATACGCAGTATTTT.

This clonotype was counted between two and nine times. The CDR3 spells CASSFPGLAKNIQYF. The CDR3 region has the DNA TGTGCCAGCAGCTTCCCGGGACTAGCCAAAAACATTCAGTACTTC. This chain joins TRBV7-2 and TRBJ2-4, with D possibly TRBD2 on 6 matching bases. The CDR3 is made up of 15 amino acids. V was shortened by 3 bases and J by 0 bases, with 9 bases between the two germline ends. Germline assignment: CDR1 SGHTA and CDR2 FQGNSA.

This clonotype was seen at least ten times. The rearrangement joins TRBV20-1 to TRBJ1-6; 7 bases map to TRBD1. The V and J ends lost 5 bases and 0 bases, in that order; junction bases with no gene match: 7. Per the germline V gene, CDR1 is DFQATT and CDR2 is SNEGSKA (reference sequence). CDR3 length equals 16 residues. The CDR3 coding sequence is TGCAGTGCTCACCGGGACAGTAACTCCTATAATTCACCCCTCCACTTT. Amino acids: CSAHRDSNSYNSPLHF.

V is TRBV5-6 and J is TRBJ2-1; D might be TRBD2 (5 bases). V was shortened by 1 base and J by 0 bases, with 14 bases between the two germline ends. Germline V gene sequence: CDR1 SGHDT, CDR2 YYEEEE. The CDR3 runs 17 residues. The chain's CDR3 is CASSLRWESSSYNEQFF. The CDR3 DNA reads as TGTGCCAGCAGCTTGCGGTGGGAGAGCAGCTCCTACAATGAGCAGTTCTTC. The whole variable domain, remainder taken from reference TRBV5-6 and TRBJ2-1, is DAGVTQSPTHLIKTRGQQVTLRCSPKSGHDTVSWYQQALGQGPQFIFQYYEEEERQRGNFPDRFSGHQFPNYSSELNVNALLLGDSALYLCASSLRWESSSYNEQFFGPGTRLTVL.

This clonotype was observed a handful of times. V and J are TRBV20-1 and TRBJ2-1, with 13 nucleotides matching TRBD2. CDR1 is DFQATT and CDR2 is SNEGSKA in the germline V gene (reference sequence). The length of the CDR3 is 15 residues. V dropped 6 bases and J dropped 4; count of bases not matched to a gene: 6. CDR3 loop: CSAGLAGALYNEQFF. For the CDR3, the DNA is TGCAGTGCCGGACTAGCGGGGGCCCTATACAATGAGCAGTTCTTC.

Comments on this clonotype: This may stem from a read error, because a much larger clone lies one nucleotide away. CDR3 sequence: CAIRGSGGDTDTEYF. The DNA of the CDR3 is TGTGCCATCAGGGGGAGCGGGGGCGACACAGATACGGAGTATTTT. This chain links TRBV10-3 with TRBJ2-3; 8 bases are shared with TRBD2. The CDR3 loop spans 15 amino acids. Germline V gene lookup returns CDR1 ENHRY and CDR2 SYGVKD.

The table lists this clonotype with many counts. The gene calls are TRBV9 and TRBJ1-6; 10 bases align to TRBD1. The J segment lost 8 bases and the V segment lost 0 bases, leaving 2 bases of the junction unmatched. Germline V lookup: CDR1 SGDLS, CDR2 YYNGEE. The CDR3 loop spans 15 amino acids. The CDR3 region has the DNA TGTGCCAGCAGCGTAGCCGGACAGGGGGATTCACCCCTCCACTTT. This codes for CASSVAGQGDSPLHF.

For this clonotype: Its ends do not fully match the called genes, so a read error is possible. The CDR3 sequence is CASGQSGRIYNEQFF. The CDR3 nucleotides are TGCGCCAGCGGCCAAAGCGGGAGAATTTACAATGAGCAGTTCTTC. The chain joins TRBV4-1 to TRBJ2-1, with 8 bases aligning to TRBD2. Germline V gives CDR1 MGHRA, CDR2 YSYEKL. The CDR3 length is 15 residues.

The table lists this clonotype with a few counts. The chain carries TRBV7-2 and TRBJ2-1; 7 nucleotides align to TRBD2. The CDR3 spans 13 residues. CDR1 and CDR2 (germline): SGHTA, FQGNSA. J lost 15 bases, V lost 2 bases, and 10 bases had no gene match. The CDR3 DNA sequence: TGTGCCAGCAGCTTATGGGAGGGGAGGCAGCCGTTCTTC. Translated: CASSLWEGRQPFF.